Each of the 20 T cell receptor beta chains below was sequenced from the same sample in a study of T cells in Graves' hyperthyroidism and ophthalmopathy. TCR beta CDR3 regions were amplified from RNA transcripts. In the first-round RT-PCR of the TCR CDR3, the HTBI primer set was used. TCRdb reanalysed the multiplex PCR reads using MiXCR and keeps one entry per CDR3 protein. The sample has approximately 360,000 distinct CDR3 sequences, 15% to 19% seen once. Sample: blood. The receptors come from a woman in her late teens or twenties with Graves' hyperthyroidism that later progressed to Graves' ophthalmopathy.

Comment on this clonotype: This may arise from a read error, as a much more abundant clone is one base away. The chain recombines TRBV18 with TRBJ2-7; D remains ambiguous. The length of the CDR3 is 13 residues. Germline CDR1 is KGHSH and CDR2 is LQKENI. CDR3 in amino acids: CASSQGHPNERYF. CDR3 coding DNA: TGTGCCAGCTCACAGGGCCATCCTAACGAGCGGTACTTC.

In this sample, this clonotype turned up many times. The CDR3 here is CASSLSPSGIAYF. In DNA form, the CDR3 reads TGTGCCAGCAGTTTAAGCCCTAGCGGGATCGCGTACTTC. The chain is built from TRBV27 and TRBJ2-5, with 9 nucleotides matching TRBD2. Germline trimming cut 2 bases from V and 13 bases from J; bases unmatched to any gene: 8. CDR1 MNHEY and CDR2 SMNVEV come from the germline V gene (reference sequence). The CDR3 has 13 amino acids.

In its sample, this clonotype was seen many times. The chain carries TRBV20-1 and TRBJ2-1, with D maybe TRBD2 (5 bases). This CDR3 is 17 amino acids long. With 6 bases removed from V and 3 bases from J, the gap between germline ends came to 24 bases. Germline lookup yields CDR1 DFQATT and CDR2 SNEGSKA (reference sequence). The CDR3 region has the DNA TGCAGTGCCCTGGGAGATATAGCGACCTCTGTCTACAATGAGCAGTTCTTC. This sequence encodes CSALGDIATSVYNEQFF.

The chain joins TRBV4-2 to TRBJ2-1, with 8 bases fitting TRBD2. V shed 0 bases, J shed 6 bases, and the junction held 7 bases outside the gene matches. CDR3 length: 16 residues. The germline CDR1 and CDR2 sequences are LGHNA and YNFKEQ. The DNA for the CDR3 is TGTGCCAGCAGCCAAGATTGGAGCGGGAGTCTCAATGAGCAGTTCTTC. This gives the protein CASSQDWSGSLNEQFF.

The V call is TRBV7-6, the J call TRBJ2-1, with no clear D. Germline lookup yields CDR1 SGHVS and CDR2 FNYEAQ. This CDR3 comprises 15 residues. V was shortened by 5 bases and J by 3 bases, with 14 bases between the two germline ends. CDR3 DNA: TGTGCCAGCAGCCCGGCTGGTGGGATCTACAATGAGCAGTTCTTC. This translates into CASSPAGGIYNEQFF. The variable domain in full, with the rest retrieved from reference TRBV7-6 and TRBJ2-1, is GAGVSQSPRYKVTKRGQDVALRCDPISGHVSLYWYRQALGQGPEFLTYFNYEAQQDKSGLPNDRFSAERPEGSISTLTIQRTEQRDSAMYRCASSPAGGIYNEQFFGPGTRLTVL.

This clonotype was seen repeatedly, ten times or more. The rearrangement uses TRBV7-6 and TRBJ2-5; 10 bases line up with TRBD2. V lost 6 bases to trimming and J lost 6 bases; unmatched junction nucleotides: 13. Germline V gene sequence: CDR1 SGHVS, CDR2 FNYEAQ. This CDR3 has 16 amino acids. CDR3 in amino acids: CASSSMSGRAVKTQYF. Here the CDR3 DNA reads TGTGCCAGCAGTTCCATGAGCGGGAGGGCCGTGAAGACCCAGTACTTC.

This clonotype has only a few counts. A much larger clone is a single base away; this may be a read error. This chain uses TRBV18 with TRBJ2-1; 9 bases map to TRBD1. Germline loops: CDR1 KGHSH, CDR2 LQKENI. V lost 3 bases to trimming and J lost 8 bases; unmatched junction nucleotides: 8. This CDR3 has 15 residues. The CDR3 sequence is CASSPYGTGNDEQFF. The CDR3 coding sequence is TGTGCCAGCTCACCGTACGGGACAGGGAACGATGAGCAGTTCTTC.

This clonotype was seen many times. This chain uses TRBV2 with TRBJ2-2; weak D call: TRBD1 (6 bases). The CDR3 extends over 11 amino acids. V was clipped by 6 bases and J by 8 bases, with 7 bases between them. Germline V gives CDR1 SNHLY, CDR2 FYNNEI. The CDR3 coding sequence is TGTGCCAGCAGGGGACAAGGGGAGCTGTTTTTT. Its translation is CASRGQGELFF.

This chain joins TRBV7-9 and TRBJ1-6; 9 nucleotides match TRBD1. Germline CDR1 is SEHNR and CDR2 is FQNEAQ (reference sequence). Trimming took 10 bases from V and 8 from J; bases not matched to a gene: 6. CDR3 length: 13 residues. The CDR3 here is CATRQGVYSPLHF. The CDR3 DNA is TGTGCCACCCGACAGGGGGTCTATTCACCCCTCCACTTT.

The table lists this clonotype with a few counts. The chain links TRBV10-2 to TRBJ2-2, with no clear D. CDR1 is WSHSY and CDR2 is SAAADI in the germline V gene. V was clipped by 8 bases and J by 6 bases, with 13 bases between them. This CDR3 is 13 amino acids long. This CDR3 is CASSDTTAGELFF. The CDR3 nucleotides read TGCGCCAGCTCAGACACCACCGCCGGGGAGCTGTTTTTT.

The table lists this clonotype with many counts. The chain uses TRBV20-1 and TRBJ2-7; possible D gene TRBD2, 5 bases. The CDR3 loop spans 15 amino acids. From germline, CDR1 is DFQATT and CDR2 SNEGSKA (reference sequence). Trimming removed 0 bases from V and 0 bases from J, with 12 bases in between. CDR3 sequence reads: CSARDWGESSYEQYF. The CDR3 bases are TGCAGTGCTAGAGATTGGGGAGAGAGCTCCTACGAGCAGTACTTC.

This clonotype was picked up many times. This chain connects TRBV28 to TRBJ2-7; 9 bases match TRBD2. CDR3 length: 14 amino acids. Germline V gene data show CDR1 as MDHEN and CDR2 as SYDVKM. Trimming at V came to 3 bases and at J to 3 bases, leaving 3 bases not matched to a gene. The CDR3 nucleotides read TGTGCCAGCAGTTTCCTAGCGGGATTCTACGAGCAGTACTTC. Translated: CASSFLAGFYEQYF.

V and J are TRBV24-1 and TRBJ2-1; 13 bases match TRBD2. The CDR3 loop spans 17 amino acids. Germline CDR1 KGHDR, CDR2 SFDVKD. Germline trimming cut 3 bases from V and 2 bases from J; bases unmatched to any gene: 3. The DNA of the CDR3 is TGTGCCACCAGTGATCCTGGGACTAGCGGGACCTACAATGAGCAGTTCTTC. This translates into CATSDPGTSGTYNEQFF.

The V gene is TRBV6-1, the J gene TRBJ2-7, with a possible D match to TRBD1 (5 bases). Germline V CDR1 and CDR2: MNHNS, SASEGT. This CDR3 has 16 residues. V was pared by 5 bases and J by 0 bases, with 17 bases between. The CDR3: CASSRPDSESSYEQYF. As DNA, the CDR3 is TGTGCCAGCAGTCGCCCCGACAGTGAGAGCTCCTACGAGCAGTACTTC.

V is TRBV20-1 and J is TRBJ1-2; 9 bases map to TRBD1. This CDR3 contains 15 residues. Germline V gene sequence: CDR1 DFQATT, CDR2 SNEGSKA (reference sequence). V lost 3 bases to trimming and J lost 8 bases; unmatched junction nucleotides: 13. Here the CDR3 DNA reads TGCAGTGCTAGCGACTCACTACAGGGGGCTGGGGGCTACACCTTC. Amino acid sequence: CSASDSLQGAGGYTF.

This clonotype was seen many times. The chain couples TRBV29-1 to TRBJ2-1; 11 bases agree with TRBD2. CDR3 length: 14 amino acids. Unmatched junction bases numbered 6, after V lost 2 bases and J lost 9 bases. Germline V CDR1 and CDR2: SQVTM, ANQGSEA. The CDR3 sequence: CSVEKTSGIVEQFF. CDR3 in DNA: TGCAGCGTTGAAAAGACTAGCGGGATCGTTGAGCAGTTCTTC.

At least ten counts were recorded for this clonotype. J is TRBJ1-3 and V is TRBV3-1, with D uncertain. The CDR3 spans 14 residues. Trimming cost V 1 base and J 4 bases, with 8 bases left between them. CDR1 LGHDT and CDR2 YNNKEL come from the germline V gene (reference sequence). The CDR3 coding sequence is TGTGCCAGCAGCCAAGTTTTGCCCGGAAACACCATATATTTT. It yields the protein CASSQVLPGNTIYF.

This clonotype came up many times. The rearrangement uses TRBV7-2 and TRBJ2-2; the D gene is possibly TRBD2 (6 bases). V lost 6 bases and J 6 bases, leaving 14 bases between the germline ends. The CDR3 is 14 residues long. Germline CDR1 is SGHTA and CDR2 is FQGNSA. CDR3 in amino acids: CASRAGSLAGELFF. The DNA for the CDR3 is TGTGCCAGCAGGGCGGGGAGTCTAGCCGGGGAGCTGTTTTTT.

The gene calls are TRBV4-1 and TRBJ2-7, with 8 bases identical to TRBD1. CDR3 size: 16 residues. The ends lost 2 bases at V and 2 bases at J; junction bases unmatched: 8. Germline V gives CDR1 MGHRA, CDR2 YSYEKL. CDR3 in amino acids: CASSQRGQERAYEQYF. In nucleotides, the CDR3 is TGCGCCAGCAGCCAAAGGGGACAGGAACGGGCCTACGAGCAGTACTTC.

This clonotype was seen repeatedly, ten times or more. This chain links TRBV11-2 with TRBJ2-3, with D maybe TRBD1 (7 bases). V was clipped by 2 bases and J by 3 bases, with 12 bases between them. The germline CDR1 and CDR2 sequences are SGHAT and FQNNGV. The length of the CDR3 is 15 residues. CDR3 sequence: CASSLIQGRTDTQYF. The DNA of the CDR3 is TGTGCCAGCAGCTTAATACAGGGGAGGACAGATACGCAGTATTTT. The entire variable domain, with the rest obtained from reference TRBV11-2 and TRBJ2-3, is as follows: EAGVAQSPRYKIIEKRQSVAFWCNPISGHATLYWYQQILGQGPKLLIQFQNNGVVDDSQLPKDRFSAERLKGVDSTLKIQPAKLEDSAVYLCASSLIQGRTDTQYFGPGTRLTVL.